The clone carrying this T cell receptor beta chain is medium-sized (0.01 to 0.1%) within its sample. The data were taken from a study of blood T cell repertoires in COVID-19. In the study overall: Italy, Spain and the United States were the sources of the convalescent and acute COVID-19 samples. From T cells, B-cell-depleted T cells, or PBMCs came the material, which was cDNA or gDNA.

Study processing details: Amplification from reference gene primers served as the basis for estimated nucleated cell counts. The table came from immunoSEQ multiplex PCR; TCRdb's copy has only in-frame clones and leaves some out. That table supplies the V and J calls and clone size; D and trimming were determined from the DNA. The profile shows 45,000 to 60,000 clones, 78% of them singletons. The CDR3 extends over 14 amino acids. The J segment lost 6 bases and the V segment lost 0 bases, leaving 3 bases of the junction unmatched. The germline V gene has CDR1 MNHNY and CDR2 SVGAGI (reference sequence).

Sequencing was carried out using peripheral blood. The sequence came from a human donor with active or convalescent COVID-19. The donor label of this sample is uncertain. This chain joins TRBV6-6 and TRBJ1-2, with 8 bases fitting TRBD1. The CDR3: CASSYSPGGDGYTF. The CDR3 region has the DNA TGTGCCAGCAGTTACTCTCCAGGGGGCGATGGCTACACCTTC.